This T cell receptor (beta chain) was captured in a study of blood T cell repertoires in COVID-19. Turning to the study itself: Collection of acute and convalescent COVID-19 samples took place in the United States, Italy and Spain. PBMCs, B-cell-depleted T cells, or T cells provided the cDNA or gDNA that made up the material.

The CDR3 loop spans 15 amino acids. V lost 1 base to trimming and J lost 2 bases, with 9 bases between them. The V gene's germline CDR1 is SEHNR and CDR2 FQNEAQ (reference sequence). Original processing methods: Nucleated cell counts were estimated from reference gene primer amplification. TCRdb's table, derived via immunoSEQ multiplex PCR, lists solely in-frame clones and lacks some. V and J calls and clone size are given by that table; D and trimming were obtained from the DNA. The sample has some 300,000 clones; about 90% are singletons. The TCR sequence derives from a man younger than 35 with active or convalescent COVID-19. The sequenced sample was peripheral blood. V is TRBV7-9 and J is TRBJ1-3; D not resolved. The CDR3 here is CASSLEGGPGNTIYF. In DNA, the CDR3 is TGTGCCAGCAGCTTAGAGGGCGGGCCTGGAAACACCATATATTTT.